These T cell receptor beta chains were read from a single sample in a study of T cell changes during pregnancy in multiple sclerosis. Repertoires were generated with immunoSEQ multiplex PCR, while TCRdb's copy carries only in-frame clones and drops some. Of fewer than 90,000 clones in the sample, just over 90% were seen once. The source material was peripheral blood, sampled in the third trimester of pregnancy. These receptors were collected from a female donor in good health, enrolled as a control in a pregnancy study. CDR3s include the opening cysteine and the closing phenylalanine or tryptophan. A D gene is named only where the DNA matches it firmly. A clone size is listed for some rows: how often the clone was seen (once, few, many), or a class if it is expanded.

-	TRBV5-1	TRBJ2-6	-	TGCGCCAGCAGACTAAGTGGGGCCTCTGGGGCCAACGTCCTGACTTTC	CASRLSGASGANVLTF
-	TRBV7-9	TRBJ1-4	-	TGTGCCAGCAGCTCAACAGGGCGTAATGAAAAACTGTTTTTT	CASSSTGRNEKLFF
-	TRBV27	TRBJ2-1	-	TGTGCCAGCAGACTGGCGGGGTCCTACAATGAGCAGTTCTTC	CASRLAGSYNEQFF
TRBD2	TRBV19	TRBJ2-1	-	TGTGCCAGTAGTATTTCGGCTAGCGGGAGGGTAGTGCACAATGAGCAGTTCTTC	CASSISASGRVVHNEQFF
TRBD1	TRBV19	TRBJ2-7	once	TGTGCCAGTAGTACGGGACAGGACCCCTACGAGCAGTACTTC	CASSTGQDPYEQYF
-	TRBV30	TRBJ2-7	once	TGTGCCTGGGGGTTGGCGGGAAAAGCCTTCGTACAACAGTACTTC	CAWGLAGKAFVQQYF
-	TRBV28	TRBJ1-5	-	TGTGCCAGCAGTTTCGGTCCGTCCAGGAACCCTTATAGCAATCAGCCCCAGCATTTT	CASSFGPSRNPYSNQPQHF
TRBD1	TRBV28	TRBJ1-5	-	TGTGCCAGCAGTCCTATAGGGACAGGGGGCAATCAGCCCCAGCATTTT	CASSPIGTGGNQPQHF
TRBD2	TRBV5-1	TRBJ2-7	once	TGCGCCAGCAGCGACCTAACTAGCGGGAGTGGCTACGAGCAGTACTTC	CASSDLTSGSGYEQYF
TRBD2	TRBV5-8	TRBJ2-1	-	TGTGCCAGCAGCCGGACTAGCGGGGCCTACAATGAGCAGTTCTTC	CASSRTSGAYNEQFF
TRBD1	TRBV5-1	TRBJ2-1	-	TGCGCCAGCAGCGAGGGACAGGGCTCCTACAATGAGCAGTTCTTC	CASSEGQGSYNEQFF
-	TRBV13	TRBJ2-7	-	TGTGCCAGTGGGGCCGGGCCGCGACCCTACGAGCAGTACTTC	CASGAGPRPYEQYF
-	TRBV9	TRBJ2-5	-	TGTGCCAGCAGCGTAGGGGTGGGGGCAGGAGAGACCCAGTACTTC	CASSVGVGAGETQYF
TRBD2	TRBV5-1	TRBJ2-3	-	TGCGCCAGCAGCCCGAGGGGCCTAGCGGAAATAGATACGCAGTATTTT	CASSPRGLAEIDTQYF
TRBD1	TRBV18	TRBJ1-1	-	TGTGCCAGCTCACCGACGACAGGGACGAACACTGAAGCTTTCTTT	CASSPTTGTNTEAFF
TRBD1	TRBV2	TRBJ2-7	-	TGTGCCAGCAGTACCTGGACAGGGGAATACGAGCAGTACTTC	CASSTWTGEYEQYF
-	TRBV28	TRBJ2-6	-	TGTGCCAGCGGCAGGGGTTCTGGGGCCAACGTCCTGACTTTC	CASGRGSGANVLTF
-	TRBV5-1	TRBJ1-1	-	TGCGCCAGCAGCTTGCACAGGATGAACACTGAAGCTTTCTTT	CASSLHRMNTEAFF
TRBD1	TRBV7-9	TRBJ2-3	-	TGTGCCAGCAGCTCGACCGGGACAGGGTGGTCAGATACGCAGTATTTT	CASSSTGTGWSDTQYF
TRBD2	TRBV2	TRBJ2-1	-	TGTGCCAGCAGGGGTGCTCGCGGGAGGGGGAATGAGCAGTTCTTC	CASRGARGRGNEQFF
-	TRBV11-3	TRBJ2-3	-	TGTGCCAGCAGCCAGGGGGGAGATACGCAGTATTTT	CASSQGGDTQYF
TRBD2	TRBV7-2	TRBJ2-5	-	TGTGCCAGCAGCTTAACCGGGACTAGCGGGAGGGAGCGGGAGACCCAGTACTTC	CASSLTGTSGRERETQYF
TRBD2	TRBV2	TRBJ2-1	once	TGTGCCAGCAGTCCCCGACTAGCGACCTACAATGAGCAGTTCTTC	CASSPRLATYNEQFF
-	TRBV18	TRBJ2-3	-	TGTGCCAGCTCACACGTGAAGGGACGCACTGGAGGGGCAGATACGCAGTATTTT	CASSHVKGRTGGADTQYF
TRBD2	TRBV2	TRBJ2-1	-	TGTGCCAGCAGAGCCCGTAGCGGGGTTGTTGGAAATGAGCAGTTCTTC	CASRARSGVVGNEQFF
TRBD1	TRBV4-1	TRBJ1-4	-	TGCGCCAGCAGCCAAGATCTGGGGACAGGATCCTACTTT	CASSQDLGTGSYF
-	TRBV5-1	TRBJ2-3	-	TGCGCCAGCAGCTTTTGGTCTACAGCTACGCAGTATTTT	CASSFWSTATQYF
TRBD2	TRBV5-1	TRBJ2-3	-	TGCGCCAGCAGCTTAGCGGGAGTGGCAGATACGCAGTATTTT	CASSLAGVADTQYF
-	TRBV29-1	TRBJ2-1	-	TGCAGCGTTGCGGGACTTTCGAATGAGCAGTTCTTC	CSVAGLSNEQFF
TRBD2	TRBV2	TRBJ2-1	-	TGTGCCAGCAGCCAACTAGCGGTGAACAATGAGCAGTTCTTC	CASSQLAVNNEQFF
TRBD1	TRBV14	TRBJ2-3	-	TGTGCCAGCAGCTTTGACAGGGACGGGACAGATACGCAGTATTTT	CASSFDRDGTDTQYF
TRBD1	TRBV4-1	TRBJ1-2	-	TGCGCCAGCAGCACCCCGACGGGACAGGGCACCTATGGCTACACCTTC	CASSTPTGQGTYGYTF
-	TRBV28	TRBJ2-7	once	TGTGCCAGCAGTAGTAACGGCGAGCAGTACTTC	CASSSNGEQYF